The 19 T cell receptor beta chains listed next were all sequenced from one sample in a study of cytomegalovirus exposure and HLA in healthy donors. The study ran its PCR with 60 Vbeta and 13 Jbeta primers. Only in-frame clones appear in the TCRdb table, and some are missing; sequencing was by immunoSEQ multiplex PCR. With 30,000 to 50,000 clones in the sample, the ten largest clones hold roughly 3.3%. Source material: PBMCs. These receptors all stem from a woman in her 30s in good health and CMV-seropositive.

The CDR3, as DNA: TGTGCCAGCAGCGTAGGAGGGCCTGCCTACGAGCAGTACTTC. This gives the protein CASSVGGPAYEQYF. The rearrangement joins TRBV9 to TRBJ2-7; perhaps TRBD2 as D (5 bases). V lost 0 bases to trimming and J lost 2 bases, with 9 bases between them. Looked up from germline, CDR1 is SGDLS and CDR2 is YYNGEE. This CDR3 is built from 14 residues.

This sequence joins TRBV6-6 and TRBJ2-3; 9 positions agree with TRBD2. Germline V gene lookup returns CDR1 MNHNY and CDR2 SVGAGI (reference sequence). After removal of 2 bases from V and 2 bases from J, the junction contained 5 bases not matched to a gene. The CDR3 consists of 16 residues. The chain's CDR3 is CASSYRSGGVTDTQYF. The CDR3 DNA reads TGTGCCAGCAGTTACCGTAGCGGGGGAGTCACAGATACGCAGTATTTT.

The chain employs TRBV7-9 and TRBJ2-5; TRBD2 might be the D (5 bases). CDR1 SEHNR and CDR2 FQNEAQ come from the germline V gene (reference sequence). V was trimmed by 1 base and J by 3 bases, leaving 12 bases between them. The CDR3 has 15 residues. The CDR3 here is CASSLGGVREETQYF. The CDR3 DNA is TGTGCCAGCAGCTTAGGGGGAGTTCGAGAAGAGACCCAGTACTTC. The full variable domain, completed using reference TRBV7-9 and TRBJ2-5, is DTGVSQNPRHKITKRGQNVTFRCDPISEHNRLYWYRQTLGQGPEFLTYFQNEAQLEKSRLLSDRFSAERPKGSFSTLEIQRTEQGDSAMYLCASSLGGVREETQYFGPGTRLLVL.

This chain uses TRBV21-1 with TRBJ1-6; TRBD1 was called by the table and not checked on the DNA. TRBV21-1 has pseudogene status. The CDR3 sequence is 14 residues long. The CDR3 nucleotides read TGTGCCAGCAGAATACAGGGAAGAGGGTCACCCCTCCACTTT. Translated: CASRIQGRGSPLHF.

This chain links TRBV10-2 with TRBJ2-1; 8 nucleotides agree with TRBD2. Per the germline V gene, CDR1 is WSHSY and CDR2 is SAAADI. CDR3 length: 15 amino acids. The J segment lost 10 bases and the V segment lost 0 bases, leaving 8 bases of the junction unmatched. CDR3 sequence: CASSESDGGAEEQFF. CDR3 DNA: TGCGCCAGCAGTGAGTCGGACGGGGGGGCCGAGGAGCAGTTCTTC.

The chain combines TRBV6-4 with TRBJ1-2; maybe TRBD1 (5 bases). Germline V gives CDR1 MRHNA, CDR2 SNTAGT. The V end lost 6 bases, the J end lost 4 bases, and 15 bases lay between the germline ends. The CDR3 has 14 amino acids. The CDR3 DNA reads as TGTGCCAGCAGAGGTGACAGCCCCGTCTATGGCTACACCTTC. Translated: CASRGDSPVYGYTF.

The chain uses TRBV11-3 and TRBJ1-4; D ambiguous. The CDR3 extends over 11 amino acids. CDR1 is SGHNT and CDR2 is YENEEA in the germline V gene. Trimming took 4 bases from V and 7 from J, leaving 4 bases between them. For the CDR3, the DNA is TGTGCCAGCAGCTCCCGTGAAAAACTGTTTTTT. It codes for CASSSREKLFF.

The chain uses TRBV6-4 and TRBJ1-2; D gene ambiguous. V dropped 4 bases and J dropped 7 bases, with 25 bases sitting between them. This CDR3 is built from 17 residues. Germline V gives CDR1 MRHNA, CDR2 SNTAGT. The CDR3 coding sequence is TGTGCCAGCAGTGCGGATCGAGGCAGTAAAGGAGTTGGTGGCTACACCTTC. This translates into CASSADRGSKGVGGYTF.

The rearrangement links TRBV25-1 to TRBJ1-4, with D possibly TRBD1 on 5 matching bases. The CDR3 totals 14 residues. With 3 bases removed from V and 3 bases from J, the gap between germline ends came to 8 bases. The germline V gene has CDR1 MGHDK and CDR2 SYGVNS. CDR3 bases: TGTGCCAGCAGTGACGGGGGGTCTAATGAAAAACTGTTTTTT. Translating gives CASSDGGSNEKLFF.

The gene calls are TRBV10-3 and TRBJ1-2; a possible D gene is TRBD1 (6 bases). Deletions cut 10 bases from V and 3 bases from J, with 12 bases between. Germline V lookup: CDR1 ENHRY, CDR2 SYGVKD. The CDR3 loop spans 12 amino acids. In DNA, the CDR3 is TGTGCCAGCGGGGGGGCCGACTATGGCTACACCTTC. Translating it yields CASGGADYGYTF.

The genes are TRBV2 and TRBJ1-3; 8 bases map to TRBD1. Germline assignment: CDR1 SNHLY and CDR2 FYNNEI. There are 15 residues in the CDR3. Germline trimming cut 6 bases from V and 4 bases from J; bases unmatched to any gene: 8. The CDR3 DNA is TGTGCCAGCAGCGTCGACAGGGGAGGAGGAAACACCATATATTTT. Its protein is CASSVDRGGGNTIYF. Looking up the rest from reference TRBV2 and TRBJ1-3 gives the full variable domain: EPEVTQTPSHQVTQMGQEVILRCVPISNHLYFYWYRQILGQKVEFLVSFYNNEISEKSEIFDDQFSVERPDGSNFTLKIRSTKLEDSAMYFCASSVDRGGGNTIYFGEGSWLTVV.

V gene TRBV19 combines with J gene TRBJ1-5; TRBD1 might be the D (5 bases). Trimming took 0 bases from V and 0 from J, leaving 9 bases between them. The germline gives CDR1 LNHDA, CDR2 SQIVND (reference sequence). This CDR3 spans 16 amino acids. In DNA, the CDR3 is TGTGCCAGTAGTATAGAGGGGGGGTTTAGCAATCAGCCCCAGCATTTT. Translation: CASSIEGGFSNQPQHF.

This chain's CDR3 is CAIRGLAGDTDTQYF. CDR3 sequence (DNA): TGTGCCATCAGGGGACTAGCGGGGGACACAGATACGCAGTATTTT. The chain is built from TRBV10-3 and TRBJ2-3; TRBD2 matches 14 bases. Losses at the gene ends were 6 bases for V and 2 bases for J; bases not matched to a gene: 1. The CDR3 runs to 15 residues. The V gene's germline CDR1 is ENHRY and CDR2 SYGVKD.

CDR3 amino acids: CASSIAGYGVSEGSYTF. The DNA for the CDR3 is TGTGCCAGTAGTATAGCTGGCTATGGGGTGTCGGAGGGAAGCTACACCTTC. This rearrangement joins TRBV19 to TRBJ1-2; no firm D call. The CDR3 is 17 residues long. The germline V gene encodes CDR1 LNHDA and CDR2 SQIVND (reference sequence). With 1 base removed from V and 9 bases from J, the gap between germline ends came to 24 bases.

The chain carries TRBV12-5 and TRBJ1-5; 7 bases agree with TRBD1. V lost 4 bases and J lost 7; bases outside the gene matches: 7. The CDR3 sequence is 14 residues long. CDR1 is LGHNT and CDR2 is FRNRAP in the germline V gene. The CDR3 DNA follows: TGTGCTAGTGGTTCGACAGGGTCCTTCCAGCCCCAGCATTTT. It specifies CASGSTGSFQPQHF.

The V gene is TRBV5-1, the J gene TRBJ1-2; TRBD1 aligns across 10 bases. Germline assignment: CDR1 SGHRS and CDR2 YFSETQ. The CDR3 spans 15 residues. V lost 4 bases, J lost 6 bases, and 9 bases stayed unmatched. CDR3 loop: CASSKTGGAYDGYTF. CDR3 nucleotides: TGCGCCAGCAGCAAGACAGGGGGCGCATACGATGGCTACACCTTC.

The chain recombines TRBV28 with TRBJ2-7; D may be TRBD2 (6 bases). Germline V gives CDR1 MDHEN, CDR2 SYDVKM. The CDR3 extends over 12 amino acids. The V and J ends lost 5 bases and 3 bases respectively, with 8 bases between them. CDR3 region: CASSRGIYEQYF. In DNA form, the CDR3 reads TGTGCCAGCAGTCGGGGGATCTACGAGCAGTACTTC.

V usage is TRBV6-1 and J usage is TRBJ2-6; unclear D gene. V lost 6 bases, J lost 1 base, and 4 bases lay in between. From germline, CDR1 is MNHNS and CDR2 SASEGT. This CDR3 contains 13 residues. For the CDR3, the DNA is TGTGCCAGCAGCAGATCTGGGGCCAACGTCCTGACTTTC. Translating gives CASSRSGANVLTF.

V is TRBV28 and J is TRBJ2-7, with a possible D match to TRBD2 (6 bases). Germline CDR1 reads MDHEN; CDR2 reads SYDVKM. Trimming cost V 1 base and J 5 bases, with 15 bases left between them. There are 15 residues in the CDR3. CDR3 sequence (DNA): TGTGCCAGCAGTTTATTGGTCGGGACTTACAACGAGCAGTACTTC. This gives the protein CASSLLVGTYNEQYF.